Described below is a single T cell receptor beta chain sequence and its context. Other DNA sequences from this sample encode an identical CDR3 as well. This specimen comes from a study of T cell repertoires in ileal Crohn's disease. The sample's time point: neoterminal ileum biopsy at postoperative endoscopy, about 6 months after surgery. The method was immunoSEQ multiplex PCR; TCRdb's version includes in-frame clones alone and lacks a portion of them. Counted here are roughly 60,000 clones, about 89% occurring once; the ten biggest clones make up roughly 2%. Germline V gene sequence: CDR1 LGHNA, CDR2 YNFKEQ. With 0 bases removed from V and 10 bases from J, the gap between germline ends came to 10 bases. The CDR3 totals 13 residues.

The specimen was ileal tissue. J is TRBJ2-1 and V is TRBV4-2; D is unclear. The TCR comes from an adult with Crohn's disease. CDR3 bases: TGTGCCAGCAGCCAAGATACCTACGGGGAGCAGTTCTTC. Translating gives CASSQDTYGEQFF.